The 20 T cell receptor beta chains reported below all come from one sample, sequenced in a study of T cell responses to AZD1222 COVID-19 vaccine. The table came from immunoSEQ multiplex PCR; TCRdb's copy has only in-frame clones and leaves some out. The sample yields about 190,000 clones, approximately 87% seen once. The sample was peripheral blood, taken on day 0 of MenACWY control vaccination. Source of these receptors: an adult in good health.

The chain couples TRBV14 to TRBJ1-4, with 11 bases matching TRBD1. With V trimmed by 0 bases and J by 8 bases, 5 bases remained unmatched. This CDR3 has 16 amino acids. Germline V gene data show CDR1 as SGHDN and CDR2 as FVKESK. CDR3 DNA sequence: TGTGCCAGCAGCCAAGATAGCTGGGACAGGGGGGAAAAACTGTTTTTT. Encoded protein: CASSQDSWDRGEKLFF. Looking up the rest from reference TRBV14 and TRBJ1-4 gives the full variable domain: EAGVTQFPSHSVIEKGQTVTLRCDPISGHDNLYWYRRVMGKEIKFLLHFVKESKQDESGMPNNRFLAERTGGTYSTLKVQPAELEDSGVYFCASSQDSWDRGEKLFFGSGTQLSVL.

In this sample, this clone turned up once. The chain couples TRBV9 to TRBJ2-7, with D tentatively TRBD1 (5 bases). The CDR3 is 13 amino acids. With 0 bases removed from V and 5 bases from J, the gap between germline ends came to 9 bases. Germline-derived CDR1 and CDR2 are SGDLS and YYNGEE. The CDR3: CASSVAPRDEQYF. The CDR3 nucleotides read TGTGCCAGCAGCGTAGCCCCCAGGGACGAGCAGTACTTC. The complete variable domain, with remaining parts taken from reference TRBV9 and TRBJ2-7, reads DSGVTQTPKHLITATGQRVTLRCSPRSGDLSVYWYQQSLDQGLQFLIQYYNGEERAKGNILERFSAQQFPDLHSELNLSSLELGDSALYFCASSVAPRDEQYFGPGTRLTVT.

The rearrangement joins TRBV7-9 to TRBJ2-5; D is uncertain. Germline CDR1 is SEHNR and CDR2 is FQNEAQ (reference sequence). The V gene lost 0 bases and the J gene lost 4 bases, with 9 bases spanning the gap. This CDR3 comprises 14 residues. CDR3 residues: CASSLAEGRETQYF. The DNA of the CDR3 is TGTGCCAGCAGCTTAGCGGAAGGTAGAGAGACCCAGTACTTC.

V gene TRBV11-1 combines with J gene TRBJ2-2, with 8 nucleotides matching TRBD2. J gave up 3 bases and V 2 bases, and 5 bases lay outside the gene matches. Germline V gene data show CDR1 as SGHAT and CDR2 as FQDESV (reference sequence). The CDR3 has 16 amino acids. In nucleotides, the CDR3 is TGTGCCAGCAGCTTAACCCGGGGGGGCTACACCGGGGAGCTGTTTTTT. Its translation: CASSLTRGGYTGELFF.

The chain employs TRBV7-2 and TRBJ1-2; D unclear. The CDR3 extends over 12 amino acids. Looked up from germline, CDR1 is SGHTA and CDR2 is FQGNSA. Deletions cut 6 bases from V and 8 bases from J, with 13 bases between. CDR3 amino acids: CASSYDTSGYTF. The CDR3 region has the DNA TGTGCCAGCAGTTACGACACGAGCGGCTACACCTTC.

This chain links TRBV5-4 with TRBJ2-2; TRBD1 aligns across 11 bases. The V and J ends lost 4 bases and 5 bases, in that order; junction bases with no gene match: 7. The CDR3 consists of 16 residues. From germline, CDR1 is SGHNT and CDR2 YYREEE (reference sequence). The CDR3: CASSPDRGQRTGELFF. The CDR3 DNA sequence: TGTGCCAGCAGCCCGGACAGGGGGCAGAGGACCGGGGAGCTGTTTTTT.

This clone appeared once. This rearrangement joins TRBV4-2 to TRBJ2-7; TRBD1 might be the D (5 bases). Between the trimmed V and J ends, which lost 4 bases and 1 base, there was a span of 14 bases. Germline V gene data show CDR1 as LGHNA and CDR2 as YNFKEQ. CDR3 length equals 15 residues. The CDR3 DNA reads as TGTGCCAGCAGCCCAGTCCAGGACACGTCCTACGAGCAGTACTTC. The encoded protein is CASSPVQDTSYEQYF.

This chain uses TRBV14 with TRBJ2-3, with D hard to call. The V and J ends lost 0 bases and 0 bases respectively, with 7 bases between them. The CDR3 runs to 15 residues. From germline, CDR1 is SGHDN and CDR2 FVKESK. The CDR3 sequence: CASSQERFSTDTQYF. The CDR3 DNA reads TGTGCCAGCAGCCAAGAGAGGTTCAGCACAGATACGCAGTATTTT.

The chain links TRBV7-8 to TRBJ1-6, with D maybe TRBD1 (5 bases). The V end lost 5 bases, the J end lost 0 bases, and 17 bases lay between the germline ends. Germline-derived CDR1 and CDR2 are SGHVS and FQNEAQ. This CDR3 spans 18 amino acids. The CDR3 loop is CASSTDISESSYNSPLHF. The CDR3 DNA follows: TGTGCCAGCAGCACGGACATCTCGGAGAGCTCCTATAATTCACCCCTCCACTTT.

The chain combines TRBV30 with TRBJ1-4, with TRBD1 matching 7 bases. The germline V gene has CDR1 GTSNPN and CDR2 SVGIG (reference sequence). The CDR3 loop spans 15 amino acids. Unmatched junction bases numbered 12, after V lost 4 bases and J lost 7 bases. The CDR3 reads CAWKTRRDRGEKLFF. Written as DNA, the CDR3 is TGTGCCTGGAAAACTCGACGGGACAGAGGTGAAAAACTGTTTTTT.

This rearrangement joins TRBV16 to TRBJ1-5, with D tentatively TRBD1 (6 bases). The germline V and J ends were trimmed by 4 bases and 0 bases, with 10 bases remaining between them. The CDR3 is 15 amino acids. The germline gives CDR1 KGHSY, CDR2 FQNENV. CDR3 DNA sequence: TGTGCCAGCAGCCCTTCGGACAGTAGCAATCAGCCCCAGCATTTT. It specifies CASSPSDSSNQPQHF.

This chain joins TRBV3-1 (or the pseudogene TRBV3-2) and TRBJ1-1, with TRBD1 as a possible D gene (6 bases). The V end was cut by 2 bases, the J end by 4 bases, with 8 bases between. Germline values: CDR1 LGHDT, CDR2 YNNKEL (reference sequence). This CDR3 has 13 residues. CDR3 region: CASSQNRATEAFF. The CDR3 coding sequence is TGTGCCAGCAGCCAAAACAGGGCCACTGAAGCTTTCTTT.

The chain links TRBV7-9 to TRBJ2-2; 10 bases match TRBD1. Germline CDR1 is SEHNR and CDR2 is FQNEAQ (reference sequence). Losses at the gene ends were 5 bases for V and 6 bases for J; bases not matched to a gene: 6. This CDR3 has 15 residues. The CDR3 bases are TGTGCCAGCAGCGGACCGGACAGGGGGGCCGGGGAGCTGTTTTTT. Residues: CASSGPDRGAGELFF.

The chain is built from TRBV14 and TRBJ1-1; D uncertain. Trimming left V 0 bases short and J 1 base short, with 9 bases between. The CDR3 totals 15 residues. The V gene's germline CDR1 is SGHDN and CDR2 FVKESK. The CDR3, as DNA: TGTGCCAGCAGCCAAGAGTCATGGCAGAACACTGAAGCTTTCTTT. Encoded protein: CASSQESWQNTEAFF.

The chain is built from TRBV4-1 and TRBJ2-7, with D hard to call. This CDR3 has 14 amino acids. Germline V lookup: CDR1 MGHRA, CDR2 YSYEKL. V lost 0 bases and J 1 base, leaving 7 bases between the germline ends. For the CDR3, the DNA is TGCGCCAGCAGCCAAGAGTGGTTGTCCTACGAGCAGTACTTC. This translates into CASSQEWLSYEQYF.

The gene calls are TRBV7-9 and TRBJ1-6, with D tentatively TRBD1 (5 bases). Trimming removed 5 bases at V and 8 bases at J, with 13 bases between. Germline V gene data show CDR1 as SEHNR and CDR2 as FQNEAQ (reference sequence). The CDR3 has 14 amino acids. CDR3 coding DNA: TGTGCCAGCAGCGCCGGGGACGAGGATTCACCCCTCCACTTT. This gives the protein CASSAGDEDSPLHF.

V is TRBV15 and J is TRBJ2-1; D tentatively fits TRBD1 or TRBD2 (6 bases each). This CDR3 is built from 18 residues. Trimming left V 0 bases short and J 6 bases short, with 21 bases between. Germline CDR1 LNHNV, CDR2 YYDKDF (reference sequence). CDR3 bases: TGTGCCACCAGCAGAGATCTGAGGGGGGAAGTCCCCGGCAATGAGCAGTTCTTC. This encodes CATSRDLRGEVPGNEQFF. The whole variable domain, filled in from reference TRBV15 and TRBJ2-1, reads DAMVIQNPRYQVTQFGKPVTLSCSQTLNHNVMYWYQQKSSQAPKLLFHYYDKDFNNEADTPDNFQSRRPNTSFCFLDIRSPGLGDTAMYLCATSRDLRGEVPGNEQFFGPGTRLTVL.

In nucleotides, the CDR3 is TGTGCCAGCAGCTTAACGAGCTCTGGGGCCAACGTCCTGACTTTC. Its translation: CASSLTSSGANVLTF. This chain joins TRBV7-6 and TRBJ2-6; D is unclear. Germline CDR1 reads SGHVS; CDR2 reads FNYEAQ. The V end lost 2 bases, the J end lost 0 bases, and 5 bases lay between the germline ends. This CDR3 spans 15 amino acids.

The rearrangement uses TRBV6-5 and TRBJ1-1; 7 bases map to TRBD1. The germline CDR1 and CDR2 sequences are MNHEY and SVGAGI. V was pared by 7 bases and J by 3 bases, with 8 bases of the junction left unmatched. There are 14 residues in the CDR3. CDR3 amino acids: CASNRQGSYTEAFF. CDR3 nucleotide sequence: TGTGCCAGCAACCGACAGGGTAGTTACACTGAAGCTTTCTTT.

This chain links TRBV9 with TRBJ1-1, with 7 bases lining up with TRBD1. V dropped 2 bases and J dropped 0; count of bases not matched to a gene: 4. CDR1 and CDR2 (germline): SGDLS, YYNGEE. The CDR3 is 15 residues long. CDR3 nucleotides: TGTGCCAGCAGCGTGGGACAGTTTATGAACACTGAAGCTTTCTTT. Translation gives CASSVGQFMNTEAFF.